This T cell receptor (beta chain) emerged from a study of T cells in Graves' hyperthyroidism and ophthalmopathy. Study conclusions and caveats: Most thyroid clonotypes that were expanded above 0.001 also turned up in blood.

This clonotype was seen at least ten times. Its specificity is not known. TCR beta CDR3 regions were amplified from RNA. In the first-round RT-PCR of the TCR CDR3, the HTBI primer set was used. One entry per CDR3 protein results from TCRdb running MiXCR on the multiplex PCR reads. Of a few hundred thousand distinct CDR3 sequences listed, about 14% were seen once; the top ten hold less than 25%. This CDR3 has 15 amino acids. The J segment lost 4 bases and the V segment lost 1 base, leaving 4 bases of the junction unmatched. Germline CDR1 and CDR2: SNHLY and FYNNEI. Sequencing was performed on blood. The sequence was obtained from a man aged 25-40 years with Graves' hyperthyroidism that later progressed to Graves' ophthalmopathy. The V and J genes are TRBV2 and TRBJ1-5; TRBD1 aligns across 7 bases. CDR3 nucleotides: TGTGCCAGCAGTGAAGAGTCGACAGGGAATCAGCCCCAGCATTTT. It encodes CASSEESTGNQPQHF.